These 8 T cell receptor beta chains were all obtained from the same sample, sequenced in a study of blood T cells in healthy people across ages. Primed by a sample-barcoded 5' primer and a J-beta primer mix, a second PCR proceeded for 7 to 11 cycles. TCRdb ran MiXCR on the 5' RACE reads and lists one entry per CDR3 protein. Of 800,000 to 950,000 distinct CDR3 sequences in the sample, almost 30% were seen once. The same data also contributed to another study, on T cells of mothers and their children.

The specimen sequenced was blood. The receptors were gathered from a middle-aged woman in good health.

This clonotype was counted at least ten times. The rearrangement uses TRBV10-3 and TRBJ1-2; D is perhaps TRBD1 (5 bases). Germline CDR1 is ENHRY and CDR2 is SYGVKD. The CDR3 covers 15 residues. With 0 bases removed from V and 2 bases from J, the gap between germline ends came to 10 bases. This chain's CDR3 is CAISESDSKNYGYTF. The DNA for the CDR3 is TGTGCCATCAGTGAGTCAGACAGCAAGAACTATGGCTACACCTTC.

In this sample, this clonotype turned up a few times. J is TRBJ1-4 and V is TRBV28; D is unresolved. The CDR3 covers 14 residues. Trimming stripped 2 bases from V and 8 bases from J, with 12 bases between. CDR1 MDHEN and CDR2 SYDVKM come from the germline V gene. This CDR3 is CASSLPGLGEKLFF. CDR3 DNA sequence: TGTGCCAGCAGTTTACCCGGGTTAGGAGAAAAACTGTTTTTT.

The gene calls are TRBV2 and TRBJ2-5; a possible D gene is TRBD1 (6 bases). The CDR3 is 15 residues long. The ends were cut back, 7 bases at V and 2 bases at J, with 17 bases in the middle. Germline CDR1 SNHLY, CDR2 FYNNEI. CDR3 amino acids: CASTGTRTSQETQYF. The DNA of the CDR3 is TGTGCCAGCACGGGGACACGCACCTCTCAAGAGACCCAGTACTTC.

The J gene is TRBJ2-1, the V gene TRBV29-1; D is unresolved. The J call may be incorrect, as the DNA end agrees better with TRBJ2-7. CDR1 is SQVTM and CDR2 is ANQGSEA in the germline V gene. CDR3 length: 13 residues. CDR3 residues: CSVEDPGYNEQYF. Here the CDR3 DNA reads TGCAGCGTTGAAGATCCGGGTTACAATGAGCAGTACTTC.

The V gene is TRBV5-1, the J gene TRBJ2-2, with D possibly TRBD2 on 6 matching bases. Germline V CDR1 and CDR2: SGHRS, YFSETQ. There are 15 residues in the CDR3. V was trimmed by 4 bases and J by 5 bases, leaving 15 bases between them. In DNA, the CDR3 is TGCGCCAGCAGCAACCCGGGAGTGGGGACCGGGGAGCTGTTTTTT. This codes for CASSNPGVGTGELFF.

This chain uses TRBV19 with TRBJ1-4; TRBD1 matches at 7 bases. Unmatched junction bases numbered 7, after V lost 4 bases and J lost 8 bases. Looked up from germline, CDR1 is LNHDA and CDR2 is SQIVND (reference sequence). The CDR3 covers 14 residues. The CDR3 reads CASSTTGRMEKLFF. The CDR3, as DNA: TGTGCCAGTAGTACGACAGGGAGGATGGAAAAACTGTTTTTT.

The chain couples TRBV12-3 or TRBV12-4 to TRBJ2-2; no clear D gene. The CDR3 sequence is 13 residues long. The V gene lost 7 bases and the J gene lost 2 bases, with 8 bases spanning the gap. The CDR3 DNA reads TGTGCCAGCACCCACAGCAACACCGGGGAGCTGTTTTTT. This gives the protein CASTHSNTGELFF.

The chain joins TRBV6-5 to TRBJ1-1; TRBD1 might be the D (6 bases). The CDR3 runs 12 residues. CDR1 is MNHEY, CDR2 SVGAGI, per germline. V was pared by 2 bases and J by 8 bases, with 9 bases between. This CDR3 is CASSYGGAEAFF. The CDR3 DNA sequence: TGTGCCAGCAGTTACGGGGGCGCGGAAGCTTTCTTT.